These T cell receptor beta chains were read from a single sample in a study of T cell repertoires in ileal Crohn's disease. Generated by immunoSEQ multiplex PCR, the TCRdb table keeps only in-frame clones and is missing some. This sample has about 11,000 clones, with over 60% found just once. What was sequenced was ileal tissue. Source of these receptors: an adult with Crohn's disease. CDR3s include the opening cysteine and the closing phenylalanine or tryptophan. A D gene is named only where the DNA matches it firmly. Size tells how often a clone was seen (once, few, many) or the class of an expanded clone, and some rows leave it out.

cdr3_length j_call d_call clone_size v_call cdr3_nt cdr3_aa
14 TRBJ2-7 - - TRBV27 TGTGCCAGCAGTTTAAGCAGGGCCCTATACGAGCAGTACTTC CASSLSRALYEQYF
17 TRBJ1-2 TRBD1 - TRBV7-2 TGTGCCAGCAGCCCGTCTTCGGGGACAGCCGAATTTTATGGCTACACCTTC CASSPSSGTAEFYGYTF
13 TRBJ2-3 - - TRBV9 TGTGCCAGCAGCGCACTTACCACAGATACGCAGTATTTT CASSALTTDTQYF
12 TRBJ2-1 - - TRBV18 TGTGCCAGCTCACTGGAACGACAAGAGCAGTTCTTC CASSLERQEQFF
13 TRBJ1-1 - few TRBV29-1 TGCAGCGTTGCTGGCCCGGGGGGCACTGAAGCTTTCTTT CSVAGPGGTEAFF
14 TRBJ2-5 TRBD1 few TRBV2 TGTGCCAGCAGCGGACAGGGGGTGGTTAAGACCCAGTACTTC CASSGQGVVKTQYF
13 TRBJ1-1 TRBD1 - TRBV6-1 TGTGCCAGCAGACAGGACAGGTCGTCTGAAGCTTTCTTT CASRQDRSSEAFF
14 TRBJ2-3 - - TRBV5-1 TGCGCCAGCAATGCGGGGGCCCCCCCAAATACGCAGTATTTT CASNAGAPPNTQYF
13 TRBJ1-2 TRBD1 - TRBV29-1 TGCAGCGTGGCCCCCGGGACAGGGGATGGCTACACCTTC CSVAPGTGDGYTF
13 TRBJ1-2 TRBD1 - TRBV6-1 TGTGCCAGCAGCAAGGGACAGGGGCTTGGCTACACCTTC CASSKGQGLGYTF
12 TRBJ2-2 - once TRBV10-2 TGCGCCAGCAGGAGGAACACCGGGGAGCTGTTTTTT CASRRNTGELFF
16 TRBJ2-4 TRBD1 - TRBV7-6 TGTGCCAGCAGCCCCCTGTCCAGGACAGGGGCTAACATTCAGTACTTC CASSPLSRTGANIQYF
16 TRBJ2-7 - few TRBV9 TGTGCCAGCAGCGGAACAGGGGCGGGGTCTTTCTACGAGCAGTACTTC CASSGTGAGSFYEQYF
15 TRBJ2-3 TRBD1 - TRBV2 TGTGCCAGCAGCCGGCGACAGGGGGCGGCAGATACGCAGTATTTT CASSRRQGAADTQYF
13 TRBJ2-1 - - TRBV5-1 TGCGCCAGCAGCACCGCAGGGTGGGATGAGCAGTTCTTC CASSTAGWDEQFF
15 TRBJ1-1 - once TRBV11-1 TGTGCCAGCAGCCGCCGCCTGGAGGGCTACACTGAAGCTTTCTTT CASSRRLEGYTEAFF
13 TRBJ1-5 - - TRBV6-1 TGTGCCAGCAGTGAAGGACAGTATCAGCCCCAGCATTTT CASSEGQYQPQHF
20 TRBJ1-1 TRBD1 - TRBV6-8 TGTGCCAGCAGGTACAACCGGGACAGGTCAAAAGGTCTAGTTGAGACTGAAGCTTTCTTT CASRYNRDRSKGLVETEAFF
14 TRBJ2-3 - - TRBV7-3 TGTGCCAGCAGCTTAGGGGCCTCCACAGATACGCAGTATTTT CASSLGASTDTQYF
14 TRBJ1-4 TRBD1 - TRBV7-2 TGTGCCAGCAGCTTAGAAAGGGGGCAGGGGAAACTGTTTTTT CASSLERGQGKLFF
14 TRBJ1-1 TRBD1 - TRBV28 TGTGCCAGCAGTTTGGTTCGAGGACAGGGCTTAGCTTTCTTT CASSLVRGQGLAFF
17 TRBJ2-2 TRBD1 - TRBV7-6 TGTGCCAGCAGCCCCAGGTTGCAGGGGGCGCAGACCGGGGAGCTGTTTTTT CASSPRLQGAQTGELFF
13 TRBJ1-2 - - TRBV30 TGTGCCTGGAGTGAGGGACTGCACTATGGCTACACCTTC CAWSEGLHYGYTF
16 TRBJ1-2 - - TRBV7-9 TGTGCCAGCAGCTTCAGACAGTACAAAGTTAACTATGGCTACACCTTC CASSFRQYKVNYGYTF
12 TRBJ2-3 - - TRBV11-1 TGTGCCAGCAGCCCTCCGGCAGATACGCAGTATTTT CASSPPADTQYF
13 TRBJ1-4 - - TRBV6-6 TGTGCCACCCGCGAGGCGGCTAATGAAAAACTGTTTTTT CATREAANEKLFF
16 TRBJ1-1 - - TRBV6-7 TGTGCCAGCAGAACGAACCCCAGGGGATCTGACACTGAAGCTTTCTTT CASRTNPRGSDTEAFF
13 TRBJ2-7 TRBD1 - TRBV5-4 TGTGCCAGCAGTCGGGACAGTTTCTACGAGCAGTACTTC CASSRDSFYEQYF
14 TRBJ1-2 TRBD1 - TRBV6-5 TGTGCCAGCAGCCGGGGACAGGGGGCCTATGGCTACACCTTC CASSRGQGAYGYTF
15 TRBJ2-1 - few TRBV7-2 TGTGCCAGCAGCTTAGCGGGGAGCTCCTACAATGAGCAGTTCTTC CASSLAGSSYNEQFF
14 TRBJ2-7 - - TRBV6-4 TGTGCCAGCAGTCCAGGGGATAGGCCCTACGAGCAGTACTTC CASSPGDRPYEQYF
15 TRBJ2-1 TRBD2 - TRBV7-9 TGTGCCAGCAGCTTAGGGGGACTAGCGGGGGGAGAGCAGTTCTTC CASSLGGLAGGEQFF
14 TRBJ2-5 - - TRBV5-1 TGCGCCAGCAGCCCACGGACAAGCCAAGAGACCCAGTACTTC CASSPRTSQETQYF
15 TRBJ1-5 TRBD1 - TRBV6-5 TGTGCCAGCAGAGGACAGGGTCCTAGCAATCAGCCCCAGCATTTT CASRGQGPSNQPQHF
14 TRBJ1-1 - - TRBV11-3 TGTGCCAGCAGCTTAGATCGAGGTCGGGCTGAAGCTTTCTTT CASSLDRGRAEAFF
13 TRBJ2-7 TRBD1 - TRBV2 TGTGCCAGCAGTGTGACAGGGATCAACGAGCAGTACTTC CASSVTGINEQYF
18 TRBJ1-6 - - TRBV7-2 TGTGCCAGCAGCCCAAAGACAGGACAGAGCTCCTATAATTCACCCCTCCACTTT CASSPKTGQSSYNSPLHF
16 TRBJ2-5 TRBD2 - TRBV9 TGTGCCAGCAGCCTCCACGCTAGCGGGGGTGAAGAGACCCAGTACTTC CASSLHASGGEETQYF
13 TRBJ1-2 - medium-sized TRBV19 TGTGCCAGTAGTATAGATCCCCGCTATGGCTACACCTTC CASSIDPRYGYTF
15 TRBJ2-3 - - TRBV13 TGTGCCAGCAGTACTATAATATCACCCACAGATACGCAGTATTTT CASSTIISPTDTQYF
13 TRBJ2-7 - - TRBV6-4 TGTGCCAGCAGTGAGGGGGGGACATCCCAGCAGTACTTC CASSEGGTSQQYF
12 TRBJ1-2 - few TRBV13 TGTGCCAGCAGCTCGACGGGAAATGGCTACACCTTC CASSSTGNGYTF
13 TRBJ1-1 TRBD1 - TRBV2 TGTGCCAGCAGGGGACAGGGTCCCACTGAAGCTTTCTTT CASRGQGPTEAFF
16 TRBJ2-5 TRBD2 - TRBV6-1 TGTGCCAGCAGTGAATGGACTAGCGGGACTCAAGAGACCCAGTACTTC CASSEWTSGTQETQYF
16 TRBJ1-3 - large TRBV4-1 TGCGCCAGCAGCCAAGACAGGAAAAGCTCTGGAAACACCATATATTTT CASSQDRKSSGNTIYF
15 TRBJ2-3 TRBD2 - TRBV4-3 TGCGCCAGCAGCCGGACTAGTATCCCCCCAGATACGCAGTATTTT CASSRTSIPPDTQYF
16 TRBJ2-2 TRBD2 - TRBV4-1 TGCGCCAGCAGCCAAGGCGCGGGGGGGCGCACCGGGGAGCTGTTTTTT CASSQGAGGRTGELFF
11 TRBJ2-3 - - TRBV20-1 TGCAGTGCTGAACTCACAGATACGCAGTATTTT CSAELTDTQYF
15 TRBJ2-2 TRBD1 - TRBV6-4 TGTGCCAGCAGTGCGGTCCAGGGGGCTGGCGGGGAGCTGTTTTTT CASSAVQGAGGELFF
14 TRBJ1-5 TRBD1 - TRBV28 TGTGCCAGCAGTTCCATACAGGGGGAACAGCCCCAGCATTTT CASSSIQGEQPQHF
15 TRBJ2-7 TRBD1 - TRBV2 TGTGCCAGCAGCGAACCGGGACAGGGAAAGTACGAGCAGTACTTC CASSEPGQGKYEQYF
13 TRBJ2-5 TRBD1 - TRBV10-2 TGCGCCAGCTCCTGGACAGGGCAAGAGACCCAGTACTTC CASSWTGQETQYF
16 TRBJ1-2 - - TRBV7-9 TGTGCCAGCAGCTTAGTTGGGGGCAGGGTAAACTATGGCTACACCTTC CASSLVGGRVNYGYTF
14 TRBJ1-1 TRBD1 - TRBV11-2 TGTGCCAGCAGCCAGACAGGGAACTTCGGTGAAGCTTTCTTT CASSQTGNFGEAFF
13 TRBJ1-2 - few TRBV2 TGTGCCGGCAGTGGGGGGGAGGACTATGGCTACACCTTC CAGSGGEDYGYTF
13 TRBJ2-1 - - TRBV5-1 TGCGCCAGCAGCTTGGTCCCGGGGAATGAGCAGTTCTTC CASSLVPGNEQFF
18 TRBJ1-2 TRBD1 once TRBV19 TGTGCCAGTAGTAGGGAGGGTGGGACAGGTAACGAAGTCGGCGGCTACACCTTC CASSREGGTGNEVGGYTF
15 TRBJ2-3 - - TRBV9 TGTGCCAGCAGCGTAGACCGGGTCGGGTCAGATACGCAGTATTTT CASSVDRVGSDTQYF